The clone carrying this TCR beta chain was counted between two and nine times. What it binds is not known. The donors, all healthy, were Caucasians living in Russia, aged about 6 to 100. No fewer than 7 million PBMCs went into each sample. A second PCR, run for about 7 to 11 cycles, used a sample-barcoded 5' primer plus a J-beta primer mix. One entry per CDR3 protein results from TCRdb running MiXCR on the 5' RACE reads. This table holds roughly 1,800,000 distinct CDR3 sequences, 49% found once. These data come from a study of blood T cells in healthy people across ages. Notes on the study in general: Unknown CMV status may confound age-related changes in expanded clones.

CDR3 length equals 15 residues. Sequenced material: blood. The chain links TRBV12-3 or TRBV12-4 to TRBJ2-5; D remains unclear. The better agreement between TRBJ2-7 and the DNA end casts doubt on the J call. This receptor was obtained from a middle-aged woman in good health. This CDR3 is CASSSTHSPSYEQYF. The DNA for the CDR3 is TGTGCCAGCAGTTCGACCCATTCCCCCTCCTACGAGCAGTACTTC.